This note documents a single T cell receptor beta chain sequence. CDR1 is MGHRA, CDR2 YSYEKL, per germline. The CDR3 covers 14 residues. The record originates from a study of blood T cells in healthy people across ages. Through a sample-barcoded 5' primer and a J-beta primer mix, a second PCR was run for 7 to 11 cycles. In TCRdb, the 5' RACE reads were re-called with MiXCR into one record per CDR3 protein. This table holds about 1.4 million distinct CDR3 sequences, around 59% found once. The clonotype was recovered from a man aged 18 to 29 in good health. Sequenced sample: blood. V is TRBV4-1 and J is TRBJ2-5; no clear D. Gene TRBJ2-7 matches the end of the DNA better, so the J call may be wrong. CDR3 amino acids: CASSQEYSFYEQYF. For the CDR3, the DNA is TGCGCCAGCAGCCAAGAGTACAGTTTCTACGAGCAGTACTTC.